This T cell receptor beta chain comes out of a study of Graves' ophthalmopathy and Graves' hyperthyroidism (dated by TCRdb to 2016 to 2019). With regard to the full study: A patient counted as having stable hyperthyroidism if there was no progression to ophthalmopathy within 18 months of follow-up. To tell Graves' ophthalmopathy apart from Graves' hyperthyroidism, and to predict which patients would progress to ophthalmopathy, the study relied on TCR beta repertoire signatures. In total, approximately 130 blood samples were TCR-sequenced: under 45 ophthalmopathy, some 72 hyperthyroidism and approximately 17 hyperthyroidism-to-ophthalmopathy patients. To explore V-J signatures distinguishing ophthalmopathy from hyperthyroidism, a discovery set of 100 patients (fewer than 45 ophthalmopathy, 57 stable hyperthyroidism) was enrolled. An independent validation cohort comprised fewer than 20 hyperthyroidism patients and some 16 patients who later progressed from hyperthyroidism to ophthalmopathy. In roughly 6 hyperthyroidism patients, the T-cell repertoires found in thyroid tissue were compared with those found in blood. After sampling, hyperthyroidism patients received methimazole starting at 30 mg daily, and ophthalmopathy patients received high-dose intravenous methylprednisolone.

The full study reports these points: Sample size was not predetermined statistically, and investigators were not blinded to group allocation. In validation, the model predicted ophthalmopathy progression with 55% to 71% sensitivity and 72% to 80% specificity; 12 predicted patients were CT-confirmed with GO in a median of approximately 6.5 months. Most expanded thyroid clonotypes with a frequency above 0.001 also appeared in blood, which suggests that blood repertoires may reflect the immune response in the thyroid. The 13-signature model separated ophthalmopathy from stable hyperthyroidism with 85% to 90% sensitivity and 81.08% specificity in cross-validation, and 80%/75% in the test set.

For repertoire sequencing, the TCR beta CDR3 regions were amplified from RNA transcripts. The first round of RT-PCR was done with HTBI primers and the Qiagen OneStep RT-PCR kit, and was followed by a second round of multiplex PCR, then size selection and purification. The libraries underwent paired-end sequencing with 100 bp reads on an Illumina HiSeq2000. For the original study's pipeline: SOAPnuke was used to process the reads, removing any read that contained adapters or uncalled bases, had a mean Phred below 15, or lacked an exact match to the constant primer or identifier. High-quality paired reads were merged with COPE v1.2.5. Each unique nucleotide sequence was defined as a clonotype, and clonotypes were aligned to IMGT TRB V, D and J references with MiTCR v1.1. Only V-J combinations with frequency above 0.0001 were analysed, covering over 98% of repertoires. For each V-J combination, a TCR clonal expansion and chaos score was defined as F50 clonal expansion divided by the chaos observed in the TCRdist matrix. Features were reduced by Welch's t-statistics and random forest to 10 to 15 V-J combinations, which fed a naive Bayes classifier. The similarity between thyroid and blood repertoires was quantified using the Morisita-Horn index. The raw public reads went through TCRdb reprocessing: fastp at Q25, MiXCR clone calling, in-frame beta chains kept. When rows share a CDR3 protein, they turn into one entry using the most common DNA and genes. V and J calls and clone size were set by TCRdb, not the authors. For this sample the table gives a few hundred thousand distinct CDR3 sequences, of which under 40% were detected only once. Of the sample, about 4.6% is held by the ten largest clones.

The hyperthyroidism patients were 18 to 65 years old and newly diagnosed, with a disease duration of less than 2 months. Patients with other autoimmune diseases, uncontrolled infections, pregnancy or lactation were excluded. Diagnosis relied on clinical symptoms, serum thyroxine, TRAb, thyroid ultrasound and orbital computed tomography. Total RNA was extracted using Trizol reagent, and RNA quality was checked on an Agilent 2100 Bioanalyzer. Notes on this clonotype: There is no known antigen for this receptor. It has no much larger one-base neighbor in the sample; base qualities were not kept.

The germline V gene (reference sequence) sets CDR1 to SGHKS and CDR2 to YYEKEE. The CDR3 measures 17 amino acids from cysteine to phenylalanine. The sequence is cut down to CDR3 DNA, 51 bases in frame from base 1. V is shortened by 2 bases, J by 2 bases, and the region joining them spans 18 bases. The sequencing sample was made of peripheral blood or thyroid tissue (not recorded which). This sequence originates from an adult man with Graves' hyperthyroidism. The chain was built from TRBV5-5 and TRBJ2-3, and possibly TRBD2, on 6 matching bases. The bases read TGTGCCAGCAGCTTAGTTCGAGCGGAGGGATACACAGATACGCAGTATTTT. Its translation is CASSLVRAEGYTDTQYF.